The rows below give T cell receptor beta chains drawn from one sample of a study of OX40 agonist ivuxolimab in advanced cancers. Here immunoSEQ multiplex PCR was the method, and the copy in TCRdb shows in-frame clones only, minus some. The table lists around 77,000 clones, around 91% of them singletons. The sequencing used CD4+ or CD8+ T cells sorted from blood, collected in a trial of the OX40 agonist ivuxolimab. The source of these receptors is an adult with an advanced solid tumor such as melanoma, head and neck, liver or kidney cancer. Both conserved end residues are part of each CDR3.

CDR3: CASSLYNEQFF; V: TRBV5-6
CDR3: CASSPLGGVGETQYF; V: TRBV7-3
CDR3: CASSSTGGRNSPLHF; V: TRBV7-3
CDR3: CASSLGTPMGQYF; V: TRBV11-3
CDR3: CASSLIRGSSYNEQFF; V: TRBV7-2
CDR3: CASSSSDRYYGYTF; V: TRBV5-1
CDR3: CASTNQGEAFF; V: TRBV6-5
CDR3: CASSLAGQLYEQYF; V: TRBV5-4
CDR3: CASRSGGNTGELFF; V: TRBV2
CDR3: CASSKGGYYNEQFF; V: TRBV18
CDR3: CASSVPSQGANVLTF; V: TRBV5-4
CDR3: CASSLAEGEAFF; V: TRBV5-4
CDR3: CASSLLDSLETQYF; V: TRBV5-6